The clone carrying this TCR beta chain was recorded a few times. The source of the sample is a study of regulatory T cells in long-lasting Graves disease. Time point denoted: persistent/refractory GD, antithyroid drugs over 5 years with positive TRAb. PBMC RNA was the source of the TCR library. Arm-PCR of CDR3 regions and iRepertoire HTBI primers were the basis on which TCR beta libraries were built. TCRdb recomputed calls from the multiplex PCR reads with MiXCR, one row per CDR3 protein. The repertoire has some 450,000 distinct CDR3 sequences, about a quarter of them found once; the top ten carry 26%. V lost 3 bases, J lost 8 bases, and 11 bases lay in between. The CDR3 consists of 13 residues. Germline V gene data show CDR1 as MNHGY and CDR2 as SVAAGI.

The chain links TRBV6-9 to TRBJ2-4; the D gene could be TRBD1 or TRBD2 (5 bases each). The clonotype comes from a female donor with Graves disease. The sequenced sample was peripheral blood mononuclear cells (PBMCs), obtained when the disease was refractory, from a patient treated with antithyroid drugs. The CDR3 DNA reads TGTGCCAGCAGTTACTCAGGGACGGACATTCAGTACTTC. Protein product: CASSYSGTDIQYF.